Each of the 12 T cell receptor beta chains below was sequenced from the same sample in a study of T cell responses to AZD1222 COVID-19 vaccine. Sequencing used immunoSEQ multiplex PCR; TCRdb keeps in-frame clones, though not all of them. The repertoire has roughly 99,000 clones, 87% of them found once; the top ten carry 4.5% to 6%. This specimen consisted of peripheral blood, obtained 28 days after the second AZD1222 dose. These receptor sequences come from an adult who received the AZD1222 COVID-19 vaccine.

This sequence joins TRBV5-6 and TRBJ1-5; 7 nucleotides agree with TRBD1. Germline CDR1 and CDR2: SGHDT and YYEEEE. V shed 4 bases and J 3 bases; nucleotides not matched to a gene: 4. The CDR3 runs 14 residues. In DNA, the CDR3 is TGTGCCAGCAGCGGAGGGACAGTCAATCAGCCCCAGCATTTT. It encodes CASSGGTVNQPQHF.

The genes are TRBV23-1 and TRBJ1-6; 7 positions match TRBD1. TRBV23-1 is an ORF, and what it does is uncertain. V shed 3 bases, J shed 0 bases, and the junction held 14 bases outside the gene matches. This CDR3 comprises 20 residues. For the CDR3, the DNA is TGCGCCAGCAGTCACCCTTCGGACAGGTCAGAGGGCTCCTATAATTCACCCCTCCACTTT. Translation: CASSHPSDRSEGSYNSPLHF.

V usage is TRBV29-1 and J usage is TRBJ1-1, with 8 positions matching TRBD1. This CDR3 is built from 14 residues. Germline values: CDR1 SQVTM, CDR2 ANQGSEA. Trimming at V came to 7 bases and at J to 6 bases, leaving 13 bases not matched to a gene. CDR3 in amino acids: CSGCPPTGVAEAFF. CDR3 DNA sequence: TGCAGCGGTTGCCCCCCGACAGGGGTGGCTGAAGCTTTCTTT.

J is TRBJ1-2 and V is TRBV7-2; 9 bases are a match to TRBD1. The CDR3 is 14 amino acids. V was clipped by 3 bases and J by 4 bases; unmatched bases: 3. In germline, CDR1 is SGHTA, CDR2 FQGNSA. CDR3: CASSFTGGAYGYTF. CDR3 DNA sequence: TGTGCCAGCAGCTTTACAGGGGGCGCCTATGGCTACACCTTC.

The chain combines TRBV19 with TRBJ1-1; no reliable D call. The CDR3 has 15 residues. Trimming shortened V by 7 bases and J by 1 base, and 16 bases separated the two germline ends. CDR1 is LNHDA and CDR2 is SQIVND in the germline V gene (reference sequence). CDR3 sequence: CASTTRPGGNTEAFF. The CDR3 DNA follows: TGTGCCAGTACCACACGACCGGGAGGGAACACTGAAGCTTTCTTT.

The chain has TRBV5-8 and TRBJ2-5; 11 nucleotides line up with TRBD1. Losses at the gene ends were 4 bases for V and 2 bases for J; bases not matched to a gene: 7. CDR1 and CDR2 from the germline V gene are SGHTS and YDEGEE. This CDR3 spans 16 amino acids. CDR3 sequence reads: CASSMGDRGTQETQYF. CDR3 DNA sequence: TGTGCCAGCAGCATGGGGGACAGGGGGACACAAGAGACCCAGTACTTC.

This clone was counted only a few times. The V gene is TRBV7-2, the J gene TRBJ1-6, with 7 bases fitting TRBD1. Germline V CDR1 and CDR2: SGHTA, FQGNSA. Trimming at V came to 5 bases and at J to 8 bases, leaving 3 bases not matched to a gene. This CDR3 is 13 amino acids long. CDR3 coding DNA: TGTGCCAGCAGCCCCGACAGGGATTCACCCCTCCACTTT. Its translation is CASSPDRDSPLHF.

V gene TRBV5-5 combines with J gene TRBJ1-2, with D unresolved. Trimming left V 0 bases short and J 7 bases short, with 7 bases between. CDR3 length: 12 residues. CDR1 and CDR2 from the germline V gene are SGHKS and YYEKEE (reference sequence). CDR3 sequence reads: CASSLEILGYTF. CDR3 DNA: TGTGCCAGCAGCTTGGAAATCCTTGGCTACACCTTC.

The chain has TRBV5-5 and TRBJ2-2; D not certain. The CDR3 covers 13 residues. V was trimmed by 0 bases and J by 4 bases, leaving 4 bases between them. Germline CDR1 and CDR2: SGHKS and YYEKEE (reference sequence). CDR3 protein: CASSLGTTGELFF. CDR3 in DNA: TGTGCCAGCAGCTTGGGCACCACCGGGGAGCTGTTTTTT.

This clone was found once. The chain combines TRBV19 with TRBJ2-1, with 13 bases lining up with TRBD2. V lost 6 bases to trimming and J lost 4 bases; unmatched junction nucleotides: 3. This CDR3 is 15 amino acids long. Germline V gene sequence: CDR1 LNHDA, CDR2 SQIVND (reference sequence). CDR3 loop: CASRRTSGGYNEQFF. CDR3 coding DNA: TGTGCCAGTAGGAGGACTAGCGGGGGTTACAATGAGCAGTTCTTC. Based on the CDR3 plus reference TRBV19 and TRBJ2-1, the full variable domain is DGGITQSPKYLFRKEGQNVTLSCEQNLNHDAMYWYRQDPGQGLRLIYYSQIVNDFQKGDIAEGYSVSREKKESFPLTVTSAQKNPTAFYLCASRRTSGGYNEQFFGPGTRLTVL.

V gene TRBV2 combines with J gene TRBJ2-7; TRBD2 aligns across 7 bases. CDR1 and CDR2 (germline): SNHLY, FYNNEI. Trimming cost V 5 bases and J 2 bases; bases outside gene matches: 15. The CDR3 is made up of 17 amino acids. The CDR3 sequence is CASSLTISGSTTYEQYF. CDR3 nucleotide sequence: TGTGCCAGCAGTCTTACGATTAGCGGGTCAACGACCTACGAGCAGTACTTC.

The chain combines TRBV9 with TRBJ2-5, with 7 nucleotides matching TRBD1. Looked up from germline, CDR1 is SGDLS and CDR2 is YYNGEE. V was pared by 0 bases and J by 0 bases, with 2 bases of the junction left unmatched. The CDR3 runs 15 residues. CDR3 in DNA: TGTGCCAGCAGCGTAGGAGGGACAGACCAAGAGACCCAGTACTTC. Residues: CASSVGGTDQETQYF.